The rows below give T cell receptor beta chains drawn from one sample of a study of glioma-infiltrating T cells. Each CDR3 protein gets one entry after TCRdb re-called the multiplex PCR reads with MiXCR. The table lists 3,500 to 5,500 distinct CDR3 sequences, roughly 25% of them singletons. The sequenced sample was glioma tissue, nonneoplastic brain tissue, or PBMCs (not recorded which). These receptors came from a human donor with low-grade glioma or glioblastoma, undergoing nonglioma brain surgery, or in good health (not recorded which). CDR3s include the opening cysteine and the closing phenylalanine or tryptophan. Each record gives: D gene, V gene, clone size, J gene, CDR3 DNA, CDR3 protein. D genes are given only for firm matches. Clone size is not always given. Where it is, it says once, few, many or a class for expanded clones.

-,TRBV7-3,many,TRBJ2-5,TGTGCCAGCAGCTCGGACCGCCGGGAGACCCAGTACTTC,CASSSDRRETQYF
-,TRBV2,-,TRBJ1-2,TGTGGCAGTAGTGACGTTGGGACGGTTAACTATGGCTACACCTTC,CGSSDVGTVNYGYTF
-,TRBV7-6,-,TRBJ1-1,TGTGCCAGCACCCGCAGGGGCGGCACTGAAGCTTTCTTT,CASTRRGGTEAFF
TRBD1,TRBV15,-,TRBJ1-5,TGTGCCACCAGCAGTCCTCCCTCCGGGACAGCTAATCAGCCCCAGCATTTT,CATSSPPSGTANQPQHF
-,TRBV15,few,TRBJ2-3,TGTGCCACCGCGGCAAGAAGCGGGTCCATGGCAGATACGCAGTATTTT,CATAARSGSMADTQYF
TRBD1,TRBV12-5,-,TRBJ2-5,TGTGCTAGTGGTTTGGTAACAGGGGGCGCATGGGAGACCCAGTACTTC,CASGLVTGGAWETQYF
-,TRBV3-1,many,TRBJ1-6,TGTGCCAGCAGCCAAGAAATGGAGAGCTCCTATAATTCACCCCTCCACTTT,CASSQEMESSYNSPLHF
TRBD1,TRBV12-3/TRBV12-4,many,TRBJ1-5,TGTGCCAGCAGTGCCGGGACAGATAACAATCAGCCCCAGCATTTT,CASSAGTDNNQPQHF
-,TRBV2,many,TRBJ1-1,TGTGCCAGCAACGCCCGGGGGCCGAACACTGAAGCTTTCTTT,CASNARGPNTEAFF
TRBD1,TRBV7-3,medium-sized,TRBJ1-3,TGTGCCAGCAGCTTGGGGACAGCTGGAAACACCATATATTTT,CASSLGTAGNTIYF
-,TRBV28,medium-sized,TRBJ1-1,TGTGCCAGCAGCACAACTTGGGGGGGTAGTCATAGTGAAGCTTTCTTT,CASSTTWGGSHSEAFF
TRBD1,TRBV5-1,-,TRBJ2-1,TGCGCCAGCAGCTTGTCGGGACAGTTAGGCAATGAGCAGTTCTTC,CASSLSGQLGNEQFF
TRBD1,TRBV20-1,medium-sized,TRBJ1-1,TGCAGTGCTACCTCAGGACAGGGCGGTGAAGCTTTCTTT,CSATSGQGGEAFF
-,TRBV14,-,TRBJ2-1,TGTGTTGGCTCTAATTGGGGTGAGCAGTTCTTC,CVGSNWGEQFF
-,TRBV6-1,medium-sized,TRBJ2-7,TGTGCCAGCAGTTACGCGGCAACTAGTAGTTACGAGCAGTACTTC,CASSYAATSSYEQYF
-,TRBV5-5,few,TRBJ2-5,TGTGCCAGCAGCTTGGGAAAGGCCCAGTCCGATTACTTC,CASSLGKAQSDYF
TRBD2,TRBV6-1,-,TRBJ2-1,TGTGCCAGCAGTCAAGGACTAGCGGGGGGTCCCCAAGAGACCAAGTTCTTC,CASSQGLAGGPQETKFF
TRBD1,TRBV5-1,-,TRBJ2-5,TGCGCCAGCAGCCTAAGGACAGGGGGCTTCGGTCAAGAGACCCAGTACTTC,CASSLRTGGFGQETQYF
TRBD1,TRBV20-1,medium-sized,TRBJ2-1,TGCAGTGCCGACAGGGTCTCCTACAATGAGCAGTTCTTC,CSADRVSYNEQFF